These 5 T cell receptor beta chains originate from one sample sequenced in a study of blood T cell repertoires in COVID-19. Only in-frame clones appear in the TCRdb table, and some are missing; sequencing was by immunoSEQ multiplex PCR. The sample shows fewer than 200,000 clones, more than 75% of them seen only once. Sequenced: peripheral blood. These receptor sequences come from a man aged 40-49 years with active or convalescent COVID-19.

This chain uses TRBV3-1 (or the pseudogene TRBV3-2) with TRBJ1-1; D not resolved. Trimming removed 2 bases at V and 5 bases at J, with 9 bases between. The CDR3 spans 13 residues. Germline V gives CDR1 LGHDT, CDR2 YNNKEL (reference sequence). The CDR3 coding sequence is TGTGCCAGCAGCCAATTCGGTCGGACTGAAGCTTTCTTT. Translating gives CASSQFGRTEAFF.

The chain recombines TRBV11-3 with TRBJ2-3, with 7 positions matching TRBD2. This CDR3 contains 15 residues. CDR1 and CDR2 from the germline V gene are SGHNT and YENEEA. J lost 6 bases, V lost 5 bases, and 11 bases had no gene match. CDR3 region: CASSPGRSAGDTQYF. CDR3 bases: TGTGCCAGCAGCCCTGGACGTTCAGCGGGGGATACGCAGTATTTT.

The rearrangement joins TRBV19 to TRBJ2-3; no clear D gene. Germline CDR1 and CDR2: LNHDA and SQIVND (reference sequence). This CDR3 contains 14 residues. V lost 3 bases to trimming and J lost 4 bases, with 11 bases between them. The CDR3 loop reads CASSMFARSDTQYF. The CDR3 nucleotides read TGTGCCAGTAGTATGTTCGCGAGATCAGATACGCAGTATTTT.

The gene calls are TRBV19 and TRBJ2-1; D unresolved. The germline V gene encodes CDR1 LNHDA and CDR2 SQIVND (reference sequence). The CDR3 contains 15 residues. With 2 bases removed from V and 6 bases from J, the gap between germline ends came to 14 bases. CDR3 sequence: CASSISQVLGNEQFF. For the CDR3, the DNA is TGTGCCAGTAGTATAAGTCAGGTCCTGGGCAATGAGCAGTTCTTC. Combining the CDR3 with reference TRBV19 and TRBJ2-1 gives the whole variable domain DGGITQSPKYLFRKEGQNVTLSCEQNLNHDAMYWYRQDPGQGLRLIYYSQIVNDFQKGDIAEGYSVSREKKESFPLTVTSAQKNPTAFYLCASSISQVLGNEQFFGPGTRLTVL.

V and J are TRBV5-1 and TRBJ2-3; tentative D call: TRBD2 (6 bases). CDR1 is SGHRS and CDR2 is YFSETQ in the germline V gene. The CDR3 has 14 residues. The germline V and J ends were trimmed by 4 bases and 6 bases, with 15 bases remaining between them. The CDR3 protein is CASSPGGSDDTQYF. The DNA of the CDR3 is TGCGCCAGCAGCCCCGGGGGTAGTGATGATACGCAGTATTTT.